This TCR beta chain comes out of a study of cytomegalovirus exposure and HLA in healthy donors. Findings and caveats of the study: There were a few CMV-associated chains whose specificity for CMV antigens was confirmed in vitro. Associated with cytomegalovirus, according to the listing, were around 160 TCR beta chains.

The table lists this clone with a few counts. Its matching antigen is unknown. Some clones are missing from TCRdb's copy, which holds only in-frame ones; the method was immunoSEQ multiplex PCR. Among about 150,000 clones listed, 80% to 90% were seen once. The CDR3 has 13 residues. The V end lost 6 bases, the J end lost 2 bases, and 10 bases lay between the germline ends. Germline V gene sequence: CDR1 LNHDA, CDR2 SQIVND (reference sequence). Material for sequencing was PBMCs. The chain carries TRBV19 and TRBJ1-1, with D tentatively TRBD1 (5 bases). The sequence came from a man younger than 35 in good health and CMV-seropositive. CDR3 in amino acids: CASSLTANTEAFF. The CDR3 nucleotides are TGTGCCAGTAGCTTGACAGCTAACACTGAAGCTTTCTTT.